This T cell receptor (beta chain) was profiled in a study of PD-1 blockade in mismatch repair-deficient tumors. Germline loops: CDR1 SGHRS, CDR2 YFSETQ. Trimming cost V 2 bases and J 4 bases; bases outside gene matches: 3. The CDR3 runs to 16 residues. Repertoires were generated with immunoSEQ multiplex PCR, while TCRdb's copy carries only in-frame clones and drops some. This sample has about 16,000 clones, with roughly four fifths found just once. The rearrangement links TRBV5-1 to TRBJ2-6, with 10 bases aligning to TRBD2. The material sequenced was PBMCs, taken 4 weeks after starting pembrolizumab. This receptor was taken from an adult with mismatch repair-deficient cancer. CDR3 DNA: TGCGCCAGCAGCTTTCTAGCGGGAGCAGGGGCCAACGTCCTGACTTTC. As protein: CASSFLAGAGANVLTF.